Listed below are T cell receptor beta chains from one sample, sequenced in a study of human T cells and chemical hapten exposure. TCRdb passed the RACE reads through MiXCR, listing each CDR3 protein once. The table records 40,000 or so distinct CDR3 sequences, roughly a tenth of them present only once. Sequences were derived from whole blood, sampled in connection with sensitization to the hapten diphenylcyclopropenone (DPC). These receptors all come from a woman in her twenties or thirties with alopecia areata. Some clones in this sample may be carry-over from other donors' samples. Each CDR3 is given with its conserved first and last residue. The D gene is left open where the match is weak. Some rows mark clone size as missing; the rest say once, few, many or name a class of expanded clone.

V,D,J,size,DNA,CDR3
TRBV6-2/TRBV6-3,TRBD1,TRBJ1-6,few,TGTGCCAGCAGTTCACTCCCCTCCGGGACAGATAATTCACCCCTCCACTTT,CASSSLPSGTDNSPLHF
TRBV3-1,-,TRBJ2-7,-,TGTGCCAGCAGCCGGGGACAAACCTACGAGCAGTACTTC,CASSRGQTYEQYF
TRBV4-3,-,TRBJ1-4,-,TGCGCCAGCAGCCAGATGGGAGGGGCGGAAAAACTGTTTTTT,CASSQMGGAEKLFF
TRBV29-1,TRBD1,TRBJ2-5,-,TGCAGCGTTACCAGGGGGCGCGGGGAGACCCAGTACTTC,CSVTRGRGETQYF
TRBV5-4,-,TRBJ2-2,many,TGTGCCAGCAGCTTGAACCGGGGGTCAAACACCGGGGAGCTGTTTTTT,CASSLNRGSNTGELFF
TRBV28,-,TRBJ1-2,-,TGTGCCAGCAGTACCTGGTGGGGCTACACCTTC,CASSTWWGYTF
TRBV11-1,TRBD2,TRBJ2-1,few,TGTGCCAGCAGCTTAGGGTCAGCGGGGGGATCGTACAATGAGCAGTTCTTC,CASSLGSAGGSYNEQFF
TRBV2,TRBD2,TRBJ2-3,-,TGTGCCAGCGTCACTAGCGGGGGGGCTAGCACGCAGTATTTT,CASVTSGGASTQYF
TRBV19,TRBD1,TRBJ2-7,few,TGTGCCAGTAGTACCGGGACAGCCTCCTACGAGCAGTACTTC,CASSTGTASYEQYF
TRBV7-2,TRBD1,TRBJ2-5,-,TGTGCCAGCAGCTTAGAGGGACAGGGCTACGAGACCCAGTACTTC,CASSLEGQGYETQYF
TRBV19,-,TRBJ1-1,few,TGTGCCAGTAGCGTAACAGCCGGGGAGAACACTGAAGCTTTCTTT,CASSVTAGENTEAFF
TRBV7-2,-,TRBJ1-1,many,TGTGCCAGCAGCCTAGGACAGAATGAAGCTTTCTTT,CASSLGQNEAFF
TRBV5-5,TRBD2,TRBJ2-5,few,TGTGCCAGCAGCTTGGTGTCTAGCGGAGAGACCCAGTACTTC,CASSLVSSGETQYF
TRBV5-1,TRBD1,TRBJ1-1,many,TGCGCCAGCAGCTTGATGCAGGGGGCGAACACTGAAGCTTTCTTT,CASSLMQGANTEAFF
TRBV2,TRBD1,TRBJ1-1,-,TGTGCCAGCAGCGACGGACAGGGGAACACTGAAGCTTTCTTT,CASSDGQGNTEAFF
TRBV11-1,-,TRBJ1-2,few,TGTGCCAGCAGCTCGACAGCTAACTATGGCTACACCTTC,CASSSTANYGYTF
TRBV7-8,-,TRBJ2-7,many,TGTGCCAGCAGCTTACTGGCAACACGAGGGTACGAGCAGTACTTC,CASSLLATRGYEQYF
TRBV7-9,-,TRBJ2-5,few,TGTGCCAGCAGCTTATCGCGGGGGCCCGGGGAGACCCAGTACTTC,CASSLSRGPGETQYF
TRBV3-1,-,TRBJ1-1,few,TGTGCCAGCAGCCAAATGACGACCCTTGAAGCTTTCTTT,CASSQMTTLEAFF
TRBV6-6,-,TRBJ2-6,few,TGTGCCAGCAGTTACGGCGAAGCTGGGGCCAACGTCCTGACTTTC,CASSYGEAGANVLTF
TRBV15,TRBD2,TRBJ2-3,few,TGTGCCACCCGCCCCCTCGTAGCGGGGGAGGCAGATACGCAGTATTTT,CATRPLVAGEADTQYF
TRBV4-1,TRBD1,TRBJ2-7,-,TGCGCCAGCAGCGGGGTTGGGGACAGGGAGCAGTACTTC,CASSGVGDREQYF
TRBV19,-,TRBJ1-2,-,TGTGCCAGTAGTATACAGGACAACTATGGCTACACCTTC,CASSIQDNYGYTF
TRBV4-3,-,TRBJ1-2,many,TGCGCCAGCAGCCAAGACAGGGTGGGGGGAATGGAAGGCTACACCTTC,CASSQDRVGGMEGYTF
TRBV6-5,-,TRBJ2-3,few,TGTGCCAGCAGTTACCGGCCCCGGACTCCTGGTCGAGATACGCAGTATTTT,CASSYRPRTPGRDTQYF
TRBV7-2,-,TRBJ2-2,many,TGTGCCAGCAGCGACGTATCTAGTGCCGGGGAGCTGTTTTTT,CASSDVSSAGELFF
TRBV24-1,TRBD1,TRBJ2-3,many,TGTGCCACCAGTGACCCGACAGGGGCGCCAACAGATACGCAGTATTTT,CATSDPTGAPTDTQYF
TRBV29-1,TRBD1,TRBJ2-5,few,TGCAGCGGCCGGGACAGGGTCCAAGAGACCCAGTACTTC,CSGRDRVQETQYF
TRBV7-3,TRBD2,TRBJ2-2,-,TGTGCCAGCAGCCGGGACTATTCCACCGGGGAGCTGTTTTTT,CASSRDYSTGELFF
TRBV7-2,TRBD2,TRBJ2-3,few,TGTGCCAGCAGCCCCCGGGGGGGTAGTACAGATACGCAGTATTTT,CASSPRGGSTDTQYF
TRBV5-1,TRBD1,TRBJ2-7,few,TGCGCCAGCAGCTTGGGACAGGGAGTCTACGAGCAGTACTTC,CASSLGQGVYEQYF
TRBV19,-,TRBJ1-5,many,TGTGCCAGTAGAAGGAACCGGGGGGCTAGCAATCAGCCCCAGCATTTT,CASRRNRGASNQPQHF
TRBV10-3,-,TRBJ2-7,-,TGTGCCATCAGTGAGTCGGGGGCGACCTACGAGCAGTACTTC,CAISESGATYEQYF
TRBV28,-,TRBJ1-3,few,TGTGCCAGCAGCCTTGACGGGCGCTCTGGAAACACCATATATTTT,CASSLDGRSGNTIYF
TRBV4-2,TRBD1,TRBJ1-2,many,TGTGCCAGCAGCCAACAGGGGGCGCGGGGCTACACCTTC,CASSQQGARGYTF
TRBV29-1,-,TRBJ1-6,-,TGCAGCGGCGGGGACGGAAATTCACCCCTCCACTTT,CSGGDGNSPLHF
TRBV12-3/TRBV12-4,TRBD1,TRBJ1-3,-,TGTGCCAGCAGTTTGGGACAGGGTGCGGGAAACACCATATATTTT,CASSLGQGAGNTIYF
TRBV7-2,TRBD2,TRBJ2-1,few,TGTGCCAGCAGCCTTTCTAGCGGGGGGCAGTACAATGAGCAGTTCTTC,CASSLSSGGQYNEQFF
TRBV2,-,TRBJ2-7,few,TGTGCCAGCAGTGCAGACCGTCGCTCCTACGAGCAGTACTTC,CASSADRRSYEQYF
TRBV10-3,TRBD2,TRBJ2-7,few,TGTGCCATCAGCCCCCGGGGGGGAGGCGAGCAGTACTTC,CAISPRGGGEQYF
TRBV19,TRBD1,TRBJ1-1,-,TGTGCCAGTAGTATAGGGACAGGAGCGAACACTGAAGCTTTCTTT,CASSIGTGANTEAFF
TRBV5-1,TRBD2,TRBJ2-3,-,TGCGCCAGCAGCCCCCCGGCGGGGGGAGTAGCAGATACGCAGTATTTT,CASSPPAGGVADTQYF